A single T cell receptor beta chain is shown here with its context. This CDR3 has 13 amino acids. In germline, CDR1 is ENHRY, CDR2 SYGVKD. V gave up 6 bases and J gave up 4 bases, with 13 bases separating them. The data belong to a study of blood T cell repertoires in COVID-19. Profiled with immunoSEQ multiplex PCR; TCRdb holds only in-frame clones, not every one. The sample has about 220,000 clones; 90% are singletons. The sample was PBMCs or T cells enriched from blood (not recorded which). The rearrangement links TRBV10-3 to TRBJ2-7; D is unclear. The TCR was taken from a man aged 25 to 40 who had been exposed to COVID-19. The CDR3 loop reads CAIRTDGKYEQYF. The CDR3 coding sequence is TGTGCCATCAGGACTGACGGAAAGTACGAGCAGTACTTC.